This T cell receptor (beta chain) was profiled in a study of response to subunit inactivated influenza vaccine. To note about this clonotype: Antigen specificity is unknown.

The CDR3 consists of 15 residues. Germline V gene sequence: CDR1 DFQATT, CDR2 SNEGSKA (reference sequence). The V and J ends lost 2 bases and 8 bases, in that order; junction bases with no gene match: 9. Study-wide results and limits: Authors suggested seasonal influenza vaccinations each recruit few new T cells.

One entry per CDR3 protein, called by TCRdb with MiXCR from the RT-PCR reads. The sample has about 160,000 distinct CDR3 sequences, around 9.9% seen once. V gene TRBV20-1 combines with J gene TRBJ1-4, with 9 nucleotides matching TRBD1. The material was non-naive T cells sorted from PBMCs, obtained about 40 days after vaccination. This TCR derives from a man between 45 and 60 years old who received an inactivated influenza vaccine. CDR3 bases: TGCAGTGCTAGAATATTTGGACAGGGGAACGAAAAACTGTTTTTT. This codes for CSARIFGQGNEKLFF.